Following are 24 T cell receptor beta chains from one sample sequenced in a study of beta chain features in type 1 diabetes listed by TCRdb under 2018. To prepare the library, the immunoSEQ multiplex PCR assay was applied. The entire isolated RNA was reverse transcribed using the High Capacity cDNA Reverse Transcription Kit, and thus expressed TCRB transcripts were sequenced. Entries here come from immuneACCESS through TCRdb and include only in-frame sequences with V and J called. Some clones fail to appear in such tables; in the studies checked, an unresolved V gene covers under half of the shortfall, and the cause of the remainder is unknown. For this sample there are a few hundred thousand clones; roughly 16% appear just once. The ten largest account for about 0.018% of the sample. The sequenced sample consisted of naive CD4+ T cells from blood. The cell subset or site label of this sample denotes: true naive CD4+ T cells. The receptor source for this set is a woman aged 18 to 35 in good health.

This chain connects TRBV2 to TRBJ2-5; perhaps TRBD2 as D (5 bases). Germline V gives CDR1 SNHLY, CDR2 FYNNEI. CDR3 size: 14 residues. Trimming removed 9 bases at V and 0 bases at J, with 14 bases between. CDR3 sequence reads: CASRNGNNQETQYF. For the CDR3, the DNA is TGTGCCAGTCGAAACGGGAACAACCAAGAGACCCAGTACTTC. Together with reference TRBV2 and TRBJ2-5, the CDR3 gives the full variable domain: EPEVTQTPSHQVTQMGQEVILRCVPISNHLYFYWYRQILGQKVEFLVSFYNNEISEKSEIFDDQFSVERPDGSNFTLKIRSTKLEDSAMYFCASRNGNNQETQYFGPGTRLLVL.

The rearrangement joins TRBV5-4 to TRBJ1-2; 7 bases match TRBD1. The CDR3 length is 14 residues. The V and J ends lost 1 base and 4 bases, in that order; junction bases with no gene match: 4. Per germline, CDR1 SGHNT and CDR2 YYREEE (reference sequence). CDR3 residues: CASSLLRDSYGYTF. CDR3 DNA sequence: TGTGCCAGCAGCTTGTTACGGGACAGCTATGGCTACACCTTC.

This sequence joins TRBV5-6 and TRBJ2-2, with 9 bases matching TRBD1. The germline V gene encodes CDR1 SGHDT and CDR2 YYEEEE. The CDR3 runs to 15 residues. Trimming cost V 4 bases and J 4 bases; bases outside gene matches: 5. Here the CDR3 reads CASSIQGAGTGELFF. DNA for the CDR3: TGTGCCAGCAGCATACAGGGGGCGGGCACCGGGGAGCTGTTTTTT.

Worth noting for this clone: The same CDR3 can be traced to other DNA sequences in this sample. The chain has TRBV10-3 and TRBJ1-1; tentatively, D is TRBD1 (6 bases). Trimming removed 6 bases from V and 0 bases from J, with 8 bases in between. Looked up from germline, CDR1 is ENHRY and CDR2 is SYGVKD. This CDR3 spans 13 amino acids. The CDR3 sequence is CAIRDSMNTEAFF. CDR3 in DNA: TGTGCCATCAGGGACAGCATGAACACTGAAGCTTTCTTT.

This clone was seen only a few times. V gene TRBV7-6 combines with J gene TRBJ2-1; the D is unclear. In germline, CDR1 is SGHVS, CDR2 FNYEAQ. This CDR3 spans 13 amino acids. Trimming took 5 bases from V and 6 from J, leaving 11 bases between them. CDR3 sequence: CASSLRKGNEQFF. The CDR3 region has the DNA TGTGCCAGCAGCCTCAGGAAAGGCAATGAGCAGTTCTTC.

In DNA form, the CDR3 reads TGTGCCTGGAGACGGAAAGGAGCGAGCTACGAGCAGTACTTC. Its protein product is CAWRRKGASYEQYF. The chain recombines TRBV30 with TRBJ2-7; D is uncertain. Deletions cut 3 bases from V and 3 bases from J, with 15 bases between. This CDR3 is 14 amino acids long. Germline V gene sequence: CDR1 GTSNPN, CDR2 SVGIG (reference sequence).

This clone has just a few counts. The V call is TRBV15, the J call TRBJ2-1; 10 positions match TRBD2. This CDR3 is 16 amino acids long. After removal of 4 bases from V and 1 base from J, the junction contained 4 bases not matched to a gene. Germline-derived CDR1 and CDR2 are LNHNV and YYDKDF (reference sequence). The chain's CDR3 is CATSIPSGSSYNEQFF. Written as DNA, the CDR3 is TGTGCCACCAGCATCCCTAGCGGGAGTTCCTACAATGAGCAGTTCTTC.

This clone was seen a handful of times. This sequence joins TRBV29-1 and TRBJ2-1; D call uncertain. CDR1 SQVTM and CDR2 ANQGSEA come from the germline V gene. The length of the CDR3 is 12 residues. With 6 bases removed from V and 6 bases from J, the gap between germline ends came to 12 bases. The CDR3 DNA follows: TGCAGCGTGGAGCTAGTAGGCAATGAGCAGTTCTTC. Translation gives CSVELVGNEQFF.

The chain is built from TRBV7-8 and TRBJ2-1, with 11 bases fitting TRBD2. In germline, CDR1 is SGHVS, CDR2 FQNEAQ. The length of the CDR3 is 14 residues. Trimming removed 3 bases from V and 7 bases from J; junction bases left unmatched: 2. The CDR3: CASSLRLAGNEQFF. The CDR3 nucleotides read TGTGCCAGCAGCTTGAGACTAGCGGGAAATGAGCAGTTCTTC.

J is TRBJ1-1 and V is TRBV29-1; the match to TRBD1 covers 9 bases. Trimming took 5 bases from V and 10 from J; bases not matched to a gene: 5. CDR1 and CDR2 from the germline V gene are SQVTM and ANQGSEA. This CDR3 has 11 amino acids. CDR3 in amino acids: CSVRTGVGAFF. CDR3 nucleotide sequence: TGCAGCGTTCGGACAGGGGTAGGAGCTTTCTTT.

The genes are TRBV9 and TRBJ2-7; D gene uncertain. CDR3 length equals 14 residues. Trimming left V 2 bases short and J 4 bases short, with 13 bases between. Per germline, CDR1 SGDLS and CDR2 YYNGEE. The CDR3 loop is CASSVDYGAYEQYF. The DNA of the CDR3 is TGTGCCAGCAGCGTCGATTACGGAGCATACGAGCAGTACTTC. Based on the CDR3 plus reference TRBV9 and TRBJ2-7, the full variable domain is DSGVTQTPKHLITATGQRVTLRCSPRSGDLSVYWYQQSLDQGLQFLIQYYNGEERAKGNILERFSAQQFPDLHSELNLSSLELGDSALYFCASSVDYGAYEQYFGPGTRLTVT.

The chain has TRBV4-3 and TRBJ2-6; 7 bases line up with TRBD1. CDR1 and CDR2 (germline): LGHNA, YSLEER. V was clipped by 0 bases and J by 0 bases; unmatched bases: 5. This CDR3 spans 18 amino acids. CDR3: CASSQEDRFRSGANVLTF. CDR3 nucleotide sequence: TGCGCCAGCAGCCAAGAGGACAGGTTTCGCTCTGGGGCCAACGTCCTGACTTTC.

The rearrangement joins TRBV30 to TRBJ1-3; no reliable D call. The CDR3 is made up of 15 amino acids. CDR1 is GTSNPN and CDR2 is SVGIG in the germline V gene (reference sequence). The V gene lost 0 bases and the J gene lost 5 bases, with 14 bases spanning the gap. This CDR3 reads CAWSVASGLRNTIYF. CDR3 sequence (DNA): TGTGCCTGGAGTGTAGCCAGCGGCCTAAGAAACACCATATATTTT.

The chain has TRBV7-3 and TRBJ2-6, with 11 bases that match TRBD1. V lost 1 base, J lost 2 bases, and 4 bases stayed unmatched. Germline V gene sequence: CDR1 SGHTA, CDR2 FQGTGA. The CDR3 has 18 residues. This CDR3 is CASSLKGQGATGANVLTF. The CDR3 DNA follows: TGTGCCAGCAGCTTAAAAGGACAGGGGGCGACTGGGGCCAACGTCCTGACTTTC.

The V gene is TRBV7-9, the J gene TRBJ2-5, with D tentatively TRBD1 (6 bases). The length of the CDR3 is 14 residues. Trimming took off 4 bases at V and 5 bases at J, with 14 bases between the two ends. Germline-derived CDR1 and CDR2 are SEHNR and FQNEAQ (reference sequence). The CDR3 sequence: CASSSRGQTETQYF. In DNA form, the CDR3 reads TGTGCCAGCAGCTCCCGAGGACAGACTGAGACCCAGTACTTC. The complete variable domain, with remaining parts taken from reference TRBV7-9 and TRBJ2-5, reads DTGVSQNPRHKITKRGQNVTFRCDPISEHNRLYWYRQTLGQGPEFLTYFQNEAQLEKSRLLSDRFSAERPKGSFSTLEIQRTEQGDSAMYLCASSSRGQTETQYFGPGTRLLVL.

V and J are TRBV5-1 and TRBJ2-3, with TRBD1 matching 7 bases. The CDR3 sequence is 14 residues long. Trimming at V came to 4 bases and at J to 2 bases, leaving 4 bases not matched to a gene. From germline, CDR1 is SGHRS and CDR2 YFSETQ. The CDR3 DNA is TGCGCCAGCAGCCGGGACAGCCACACAGATACGCAGTATTTT. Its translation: CASSRDSHTDTQYF.

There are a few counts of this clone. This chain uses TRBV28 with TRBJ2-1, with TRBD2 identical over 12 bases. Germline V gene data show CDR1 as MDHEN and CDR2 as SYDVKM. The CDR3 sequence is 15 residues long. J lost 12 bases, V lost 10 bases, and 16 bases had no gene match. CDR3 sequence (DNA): TGTGCCACCGCGACTAGCGGGAGAAGAGAGGTTGGGCAGTTCTTC. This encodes CATATSGRREVGQFF. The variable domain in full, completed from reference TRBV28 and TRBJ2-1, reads DVKVTQSSRYLVKRTGEKVFLECVQDMDHENMFWYRQDPGLGLRLIYFSYDVKMKEKGDIPEGYSVSREKKERFSLILESASTNQTSMYLCATATSGRREVGQFFGPGTRLTVL.

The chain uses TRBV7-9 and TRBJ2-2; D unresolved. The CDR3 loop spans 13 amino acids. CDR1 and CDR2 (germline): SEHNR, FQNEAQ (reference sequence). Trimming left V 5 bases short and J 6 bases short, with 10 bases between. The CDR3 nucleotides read TGTGCCAGCAGCACGCAGGCCGCCGGGGAGCTGTTTTTT. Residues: CASSTQAAGELFF.

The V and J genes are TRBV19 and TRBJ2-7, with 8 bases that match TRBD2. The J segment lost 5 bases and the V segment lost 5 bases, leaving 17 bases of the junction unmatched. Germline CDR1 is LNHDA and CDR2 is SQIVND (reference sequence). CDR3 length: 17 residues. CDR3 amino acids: CASSPRYVSGNGHEQYF. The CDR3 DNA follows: TGTGCCAGTAGTCCGAGATACGTTAGCGGGAATGGCCACGAGCAGTACTTC. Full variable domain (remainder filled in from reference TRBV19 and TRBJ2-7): DGGITQSPKYLFRKEGQNVTLSCEQNLNHDAMYWYRQDPGQGLRLIYYSQIVNDFQKGDIAEGYSVSREKKESFPLTVTSAQKNPTAFYLCASSPRYVSGNGHEQYFGPGTRLTVT.

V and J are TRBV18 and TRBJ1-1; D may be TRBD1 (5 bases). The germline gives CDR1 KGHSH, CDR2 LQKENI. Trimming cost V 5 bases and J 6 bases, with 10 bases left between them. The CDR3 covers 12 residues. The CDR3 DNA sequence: TGTGCCAGCTCATTGGGGCCCCCTGAAGCTTTCTTT. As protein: CASSLGPPEAFF.

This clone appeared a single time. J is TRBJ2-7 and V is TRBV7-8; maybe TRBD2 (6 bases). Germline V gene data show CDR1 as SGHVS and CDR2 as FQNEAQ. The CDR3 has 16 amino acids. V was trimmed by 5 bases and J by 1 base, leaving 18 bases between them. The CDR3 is CASSLLRAGPSYEQYF. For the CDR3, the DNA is TGTGCCAGCAGCCTCCTCAGAGCGGGTCCTTCCTACGAGCAGTACTTC.

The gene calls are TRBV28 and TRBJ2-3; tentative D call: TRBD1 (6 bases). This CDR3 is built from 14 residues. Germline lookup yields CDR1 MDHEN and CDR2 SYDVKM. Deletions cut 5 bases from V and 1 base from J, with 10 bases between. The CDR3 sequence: CASSRGQRTDTQYF. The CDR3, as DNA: TGTGCCAGCAGTCGTGGACAGCGCACAGATACGCAGTATTTT.

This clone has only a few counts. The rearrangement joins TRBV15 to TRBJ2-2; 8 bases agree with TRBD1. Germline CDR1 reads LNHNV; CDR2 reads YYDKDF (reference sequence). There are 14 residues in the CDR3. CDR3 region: CAPRAGGYTGELFF. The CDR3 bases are TGTGCTCCCAGGGCAGGGGGCTATACCGGGGAGCTGTTTTTT.

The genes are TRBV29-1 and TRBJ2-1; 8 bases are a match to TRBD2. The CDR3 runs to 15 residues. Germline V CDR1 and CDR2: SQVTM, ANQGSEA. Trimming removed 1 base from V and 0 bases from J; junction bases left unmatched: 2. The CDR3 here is CSVEGGTSSYNEQFF. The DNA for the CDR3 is TGCAGCGTTGAAGGGGGGACTAGCTCCTACAATGAGCAGTTCTTC.